The rows below give T cell receptor beta chains drawn from one sample of a study of blood T cell repertoires in COVID-19. The method was immunoSEQ multiplex PCR; TCRdb's version includes in-frame clones alone and lacks a portion of them. Among around 250,000 clones listed, roughly 85% were seen once. The sequencing input was peripheral blood. The receptors come from a man aged 50 to 59 with active or convalescent COVID-19. Each CDR3 is given with its conserved first and last residue. D genes are given only for firm matches. Rows may omit the clone size; those that give it use once, few, many or a size class.

J,size,V,D,CDR3,DNA
TRBJ2-7,few,TRBV30,NA,CAWSVTYEQYF,TGTGCCTGGAGCGTAACCTACGAGCAGTACTTC
TRBJ2-1,NA,TRBV1,NA,CTSSQVCPVSRRVDSFNEQFF,TGCACCAGCAGCCAAGTTTGCCCCGTTTCTCGTCGCGTTGACAGTTTCAATGAGCAGTTCTTC
TRBJ1-1,NA,TRBV28,TRBD1,CASSPLRTGGRGEAFF,TGTGCCAGCTCCCCTCTGAGGACAGGGGGCCGGGGTGAAGCTTTCTTT
TRBJ1-1,NA,TRBV7-2,TRBD1,CASSSQGAYTEAFF,TGTGCCAGCAGCTCGCAGGGGGCTTACACTGAAGCTTTCTTT
TRBJ2-7,NA,TRBV6-2/TRBV6-3,NA,CASSDRSGQISYEQYF,TGTGCCAGCAGTGACCGATCAGGGCAGATCTCCTACGAGCAGTACTTC
TRBJ2-2,NA,TRBV18,NA,CASSQQGNTGELFF,TGTGCCAGCTCCCAACAGGGGAACACCGGGGAGCTGTTTTTT
TRBJ1-1,NA,TRBV6-1,NA,CASSEIRGNTEAFF,TGTGCCAGCAGTGAAATTCGGGGGAACACTGAAGCTTTCTTT
TRBJ2-5,NA,TRBV27,NA,CASSSGYVQETQYF,TGTGCCAGCAGTTCGGGGTACGTTCAAGAGACCCAGTACTTC
TRBJ2-2,NA,TRBV12-3/TRBV12-4,NA,CASSTSPPGELFF,TGTGCCAGCAGTACTTCACCGCCCGGGGAGCTGTTTTTT
TRBJ1-2,NA,TRBV28,NA,CASSPRQGNYGYTF,TGTGCCAGCAGTCCCCGGCAGGGCAACTATGGCTACACCTTC
TRBJ2-5,NA,TRBV9,NA,CASSVGVRGGWETQYF,TGTGCCAGCAGCGTAGGGGTCAGGGGCGGATGGGAGACCCAGTACTTC
TRBJ1-3,NA,TRBV9,NA,CASSLAGDGNTIYF,TGTGCCAGCAGCTTAGCAGGGGATGGAAACACCATATATTTT
TRBJ1-5,NA,TRBV6-5,TRBD1,CASSRDRNQPQHF,TGTGCCAGCAGTAGGGACAGGAATCAGCCCCAGCATTTT
TRBJ2-1,NA,TRBV7-9,TRBD2,CASSPRGLAGEAEQFF,TGTGCCAGCAGCCCGAGGGGACTAGCGGGAGAGGCTGAGCAGTTCTTC
TRBJ1-5,NA,TRBV7-2,NA,CASSAWTASGQPQHF,TGTGCCAGCAGCGCCTGGACAGCGTCAGGGCAGCCCCAGCATTTT
TRBJ2-7,NA,TRBV29-1,TRBD2,CSVGGAYEQYF,TGCAGCGTCGGGGGGGCCTACGAGCAGTACTTC
TRBJ2-7,NA,TRBV6-1,TRBD2,CASSETSGRSHFYYEQYF,TGTGCCAGCAGTGAGACTAGCGGGAGGTCCCACTTCTACTACGAGCAGTACTTC
TRBJ2-3,NA,TRBV11-2,NA,CASSRLPLATTDTQYF,TGTGCCAGCAGCCGATTACCCCTAGCGACCACAGATACGCAGTATTTT
TRBJ1-4,NA,TRBV28,NA,CASSRGALTNEKLFF,TGTGCCAGCAGTAGAGGCGCTCTGACTAATGAAAAACTGTTTTTT
TRBJ1-1,NA,TRBV6-5,NA,CASRRTLTGEAFF,TGTGCCAGCAGGAGAACCCTAACCGGGGAAGCTTTCTTT
TRBJ1-5,NA,TRBV10-3,NA,CAISPEGGNDFTNQPQHF,TGTGCCATCAGTCCCGAGGGTGGAAACGACTTTACCAATCAGCCCCAGCATTTT
TRBJ2-1,NA,TRBV11-2,NA,CASLGERLNEQFF,TGTGCCAGCTTGGGAGAAAGGTTGAATGAGCAGTTCTTC
TRBJ2-3,NA,TRBV2,NA,CASSDGRASTDTQYF,TGTGCCAGCAGTGATGGCCGTGCTAGCACAGATACGCAGTATTTT
TRBJ2-7,NA,TRBV24-1,TRBD2,CATSNRRELSYEQYF,TGTGCCACCTCTAATAGGCGGGAGCTCTCCTACGAGCAGTACTTC
TRBJ2-1,NA,TRBV4-1,NA,CASTSGSSYNEQFF,TGCGCCAGCACCTCGGGGAGCTCCTACAATGAGCAGTTCTTC
TRBJ1-4,NA,TRBV19,TRBD1,CASSIDRTGLGKSLFF,TGTGCCAGTAGTATAGATCGGACAGGTCTCGGCAAAAGTCTGTTTTTT
TRBJ1-1,few,TRBV5-5,TRBD1,CASSFQGVVEAFF,TGTGCCAGCAGCTTCCAGGGGGTCGTTGAAGCTTTCTTT
TRBJ1-5,NA,TRBV6-5,NA,CASTAGRVRNQPQHF,TGTGCCAGCACCGCCGGGAGGGTAAGAAATCAGCCCCAGCATTTT